This TCR beta chain appears in the sequencing data of a study of blood T cell repertoires in COVID-19. Study-wide context: COVID-19 samples, acute and convalescent, were from the United States, Italy and Spain. T cells, B-cell-depleted T cells, or PBMCs provided the cDNA or gDNA that served as material.

The repertoire was sequenced with immunoSEQ multiplex PCR; TCRdb's copy has only in-frame clones and lacks some. This table holds fewer than 300,000 clones, around 79% found once. Trimming took off 4 bases at V and 0 bases at J, with 15 bases between the two ends. CDR3 length equals 16 residues. Germline CDR1 reads SGHRS; CDR2 reads YFSETQ. This receptor was taken from a woman over 75 with acute or convalescent COVID-19. The gene calls are TRBV5-1 and TRBJ2-3; possible D gene TRBD2, 6 bases. Material: peripheral blood. This chain's CDR3 is CASSRGTSSSTDTQYF. The CDR3 DNA reads TGCGCCAGCAGCCGAGGGACTTCCTCTAGCACAGATACGCAGTATTTT. The full variable domain, with the rest looked up from reference TRBV5-1 and TRBJ2-3, is KAGVTQTPRYLIKTRGQQVTLSCSPISGHRSVSWYQQTPGQGLQFLFEYFSETQRNKGNFPGRFSGRQFSNSRSEMNVSTLELGDSALYLCASSRGTSSSTDTQYFGPGTRLTVL.